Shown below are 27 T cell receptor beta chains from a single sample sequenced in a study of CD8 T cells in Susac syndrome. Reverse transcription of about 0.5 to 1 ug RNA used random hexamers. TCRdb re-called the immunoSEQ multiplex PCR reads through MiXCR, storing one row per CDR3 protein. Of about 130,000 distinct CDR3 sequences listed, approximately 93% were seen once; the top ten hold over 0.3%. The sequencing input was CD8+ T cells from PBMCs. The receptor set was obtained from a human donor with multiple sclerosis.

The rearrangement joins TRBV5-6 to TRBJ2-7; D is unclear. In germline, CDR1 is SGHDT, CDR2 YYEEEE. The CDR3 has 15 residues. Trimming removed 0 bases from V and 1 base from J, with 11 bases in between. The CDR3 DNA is TGTGCCAGCAGCTTGGGCAGACGGTTATCCTACGAGCAGTACGTC. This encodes CASSLGRRLSYEQYV.

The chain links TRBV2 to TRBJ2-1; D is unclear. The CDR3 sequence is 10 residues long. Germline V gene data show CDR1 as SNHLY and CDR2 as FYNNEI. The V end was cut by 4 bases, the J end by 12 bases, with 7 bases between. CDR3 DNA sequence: TGTGCCAGCAGTGGACCAAGGCAGTTCTTC. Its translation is CASSGPRQFF.

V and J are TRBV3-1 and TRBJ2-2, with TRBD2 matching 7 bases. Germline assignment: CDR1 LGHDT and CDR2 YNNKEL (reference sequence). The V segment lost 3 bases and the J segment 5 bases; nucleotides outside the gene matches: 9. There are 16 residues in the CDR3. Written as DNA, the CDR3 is TGTGCCAGCAGCCACGCAGCCGGGACTAAAACCGGGGAGCTGTTTTTT. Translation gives CASSHAAGTKTGELFF.

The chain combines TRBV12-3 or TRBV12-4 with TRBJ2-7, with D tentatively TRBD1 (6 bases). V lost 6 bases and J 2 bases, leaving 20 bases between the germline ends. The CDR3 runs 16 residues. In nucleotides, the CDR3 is TGTGCCAGCAGCCACCAGCCGGGACACTCGACCTACGAGCAGTACTTC. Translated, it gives CASSHQPGHSTYEQYF.

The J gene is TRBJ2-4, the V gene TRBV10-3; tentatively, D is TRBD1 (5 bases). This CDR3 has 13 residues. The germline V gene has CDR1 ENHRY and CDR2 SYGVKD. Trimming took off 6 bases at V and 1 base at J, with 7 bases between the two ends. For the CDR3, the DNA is TGTGCCATCAGGTCAGGGGCCAAAAACATTCAGTACTTC. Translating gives CAIRSGAKNIQYF.

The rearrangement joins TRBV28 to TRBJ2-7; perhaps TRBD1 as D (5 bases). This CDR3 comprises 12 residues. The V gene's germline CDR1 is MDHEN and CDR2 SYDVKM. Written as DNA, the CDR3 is TGTGCAGCGACAGAATCCTCCTACGAGCAGTACTTC. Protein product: CAATESSYEQYF.

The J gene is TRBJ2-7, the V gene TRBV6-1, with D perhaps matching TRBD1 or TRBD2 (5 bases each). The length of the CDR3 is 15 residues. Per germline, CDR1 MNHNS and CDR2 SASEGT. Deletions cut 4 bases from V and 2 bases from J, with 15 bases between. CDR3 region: CASSAPGTGTYEQYV. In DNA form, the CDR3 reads TGTGCCAGCAGTGCCCCCGGGACCGGGACCTACGAGCAGTACGTC.

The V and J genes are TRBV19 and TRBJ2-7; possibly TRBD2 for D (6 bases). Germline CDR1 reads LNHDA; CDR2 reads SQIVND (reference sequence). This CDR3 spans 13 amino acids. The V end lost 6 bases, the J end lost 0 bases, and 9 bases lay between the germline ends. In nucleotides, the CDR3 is TGTGCCAGTAGGCAGGGAGGCTCCTACGAGCAGTACGTC. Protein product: CASRQGGSYEQYV.

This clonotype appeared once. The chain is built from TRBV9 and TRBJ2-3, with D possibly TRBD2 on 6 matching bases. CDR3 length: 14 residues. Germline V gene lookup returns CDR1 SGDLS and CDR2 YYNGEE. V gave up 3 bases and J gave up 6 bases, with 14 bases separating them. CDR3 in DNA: TGTGCCAGCAGCGCCTTAGCGGCAGATGATACGCAGTATTTT. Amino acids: CASSALAADDTQYF.

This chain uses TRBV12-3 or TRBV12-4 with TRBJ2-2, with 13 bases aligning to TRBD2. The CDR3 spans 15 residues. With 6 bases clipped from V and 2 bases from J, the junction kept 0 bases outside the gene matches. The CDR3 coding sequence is TGTGCCAGCAGGGGACTAGCGGGAAACACCGGGGAGCTGTTTTTT. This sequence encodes CASRGLAGNTGELFF.

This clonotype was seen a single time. The CDR3 DNA sequence: TGCAGCGTTGAGGGGCTAGCGGGAGGGCATCCCACGGGGAATGAGCAGTTCTTC. Its protein is CSVEGLAGGHPTGNEQFF. The V gene is TRBV29-1, the J gene TRBJ2-1; the match to TRBD2 covers 12 bases. Germline CDR1 is SQVTM and CDR2 is ANQGSEA. With V trimmed by 3 bases and J by 7 bases, 16 bases remained unmatched. The CDR3 contains 18 residues.

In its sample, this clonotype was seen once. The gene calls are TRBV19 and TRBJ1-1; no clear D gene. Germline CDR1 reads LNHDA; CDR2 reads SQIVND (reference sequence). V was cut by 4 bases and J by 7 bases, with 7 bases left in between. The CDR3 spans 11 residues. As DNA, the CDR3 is TGTGCCAGTAGTAATTACGTTGAAGCTTTCTTT. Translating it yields CASSNYVEAFF.

The CDR3 is CASSPSGGGTEAFF. In nucleotides, the CDR3 is TGTGCCAGCAGCCCGTCGGGAGGGGGGACTGAAGCTTTCTTT. V gene TRBV16 combines with J gene TRBJ1-1, with D maybe TRBD1 (6 bases). The V gene's germline CDR1 is KGHSY and CDR2 FQNENV. The CDR3 consists of 14 residues. V lost 4 bases and J 5 bases, leaving 14 bases between the germline ends.

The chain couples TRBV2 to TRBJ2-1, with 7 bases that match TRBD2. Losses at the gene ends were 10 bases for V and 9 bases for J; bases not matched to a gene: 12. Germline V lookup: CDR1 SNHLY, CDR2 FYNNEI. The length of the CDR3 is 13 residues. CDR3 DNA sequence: TGTGCCATACCAGGGTTGACTAGCACTGAGCAGTTCTTC. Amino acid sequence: CAIPGLTSTEQFF. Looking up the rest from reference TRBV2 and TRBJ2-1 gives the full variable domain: EPEVTQTPSHQVTQMGQEVILRCVPISNHLYFYWYRQILGQKVEFLVSFYNNEISEKSEIFDDQFSVERPDGSNFTLKIRSTKLEDSAMYFCAIPGLTSTEQFFGPGTRLTVL.

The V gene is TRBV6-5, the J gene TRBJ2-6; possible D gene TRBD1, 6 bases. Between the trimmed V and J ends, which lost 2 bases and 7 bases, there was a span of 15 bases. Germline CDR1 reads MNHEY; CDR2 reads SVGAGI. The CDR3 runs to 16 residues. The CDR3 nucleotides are TGTGCCAGCAGTTACGGTAGGGGGTTTGTTGCCAACGTCCTGACTTTC. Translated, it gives CASSYGRGFVANVLTF.

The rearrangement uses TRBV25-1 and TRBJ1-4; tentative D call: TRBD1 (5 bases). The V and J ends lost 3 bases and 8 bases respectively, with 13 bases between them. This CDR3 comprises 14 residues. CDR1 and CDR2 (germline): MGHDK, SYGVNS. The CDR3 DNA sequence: TGTGCCAGCAGTGAGGCCGGGTGGGGGGAAAAACTGTTTTTT. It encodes CASSEAGWGEKLFF.

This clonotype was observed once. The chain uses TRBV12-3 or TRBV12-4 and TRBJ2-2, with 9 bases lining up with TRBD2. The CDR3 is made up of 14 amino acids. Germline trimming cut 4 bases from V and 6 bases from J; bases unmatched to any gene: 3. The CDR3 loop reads CASSYSGSAGELFF. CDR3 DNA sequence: TGTGCCAGCAGTTATAGCGGGAGTGCCGGGGAGCTGTTTTTT.

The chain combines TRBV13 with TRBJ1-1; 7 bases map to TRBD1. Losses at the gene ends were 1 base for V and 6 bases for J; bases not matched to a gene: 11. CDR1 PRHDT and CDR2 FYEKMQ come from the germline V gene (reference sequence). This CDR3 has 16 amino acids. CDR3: CASSLEGARFGSEAFF. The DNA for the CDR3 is TGTGCCAGCAGCTTAGAGGGGGCGCGCTTTGGCTCTGAAGCTTTCTTT.

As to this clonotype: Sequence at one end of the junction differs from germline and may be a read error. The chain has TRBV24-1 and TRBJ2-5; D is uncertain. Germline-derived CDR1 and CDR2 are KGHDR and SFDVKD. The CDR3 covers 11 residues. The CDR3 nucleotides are TGTGCCCCCAGCCACTCAGAGACCCAGTACTTC. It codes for CAPSHSETQYF.

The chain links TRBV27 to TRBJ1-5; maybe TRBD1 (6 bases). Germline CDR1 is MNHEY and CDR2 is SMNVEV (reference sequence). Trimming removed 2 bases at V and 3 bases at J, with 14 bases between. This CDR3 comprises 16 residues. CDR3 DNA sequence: TGTGCCAGCAGTTTAATGTCCCCAGGGGCCAATCAGCCCCAGCATTTT. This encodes CASSLMSPGANQPQHF.

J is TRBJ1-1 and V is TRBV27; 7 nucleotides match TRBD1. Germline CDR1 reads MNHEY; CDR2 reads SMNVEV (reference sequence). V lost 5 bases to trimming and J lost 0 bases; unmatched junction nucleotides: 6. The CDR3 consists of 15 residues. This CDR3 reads CASSMAGQMNTEAFF. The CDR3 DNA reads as TGTGCCAGCAGTATGGCGGGACAGATGAACACTGAAGCTTTCTTT.

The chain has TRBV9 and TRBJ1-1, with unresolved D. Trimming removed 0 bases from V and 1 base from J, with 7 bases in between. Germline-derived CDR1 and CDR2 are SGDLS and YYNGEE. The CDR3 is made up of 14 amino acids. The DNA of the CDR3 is TGTGCCAGCAGCGTAGGGGTAGGGAACACTGAAGCTTTCTTT. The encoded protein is CASSVGVGNTEAFF.

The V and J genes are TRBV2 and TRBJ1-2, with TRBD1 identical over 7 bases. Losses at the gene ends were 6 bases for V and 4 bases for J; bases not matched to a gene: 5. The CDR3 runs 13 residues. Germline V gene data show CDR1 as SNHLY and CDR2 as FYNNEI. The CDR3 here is CASRQTGSYGYTF. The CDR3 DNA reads TGTGCCAGCAGGCAGACAGGGAGCTATGGCTACACCTTC.

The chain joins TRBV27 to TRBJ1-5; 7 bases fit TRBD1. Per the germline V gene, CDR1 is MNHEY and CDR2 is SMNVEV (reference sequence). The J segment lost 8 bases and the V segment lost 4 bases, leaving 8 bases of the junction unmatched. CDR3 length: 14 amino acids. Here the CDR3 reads CASSSRQGGEPQHF. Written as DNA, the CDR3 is TGTGCCAGCAGTTCCAGACAGGGTGGGGAGCCCCAGCATTTT.

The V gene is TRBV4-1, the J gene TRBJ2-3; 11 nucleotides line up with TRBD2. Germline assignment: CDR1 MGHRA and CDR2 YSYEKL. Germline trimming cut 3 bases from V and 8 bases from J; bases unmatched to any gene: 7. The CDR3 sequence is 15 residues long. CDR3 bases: TGCGCCAGCAGCCACTTGCCCGGGACTAGCGGTACGCAGTATTTT. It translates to CASSHLPGTSGTQYF.

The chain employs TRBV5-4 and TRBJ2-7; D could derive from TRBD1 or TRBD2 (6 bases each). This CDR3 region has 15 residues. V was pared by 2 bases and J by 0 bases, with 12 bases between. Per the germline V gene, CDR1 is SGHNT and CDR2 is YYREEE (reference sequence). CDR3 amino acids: CASSFGGGSSYEQYV. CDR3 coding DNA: TGTGCCAGCAGCTTTGGAGGGGGAAGCTCCTACGAGCAGTACGTC.

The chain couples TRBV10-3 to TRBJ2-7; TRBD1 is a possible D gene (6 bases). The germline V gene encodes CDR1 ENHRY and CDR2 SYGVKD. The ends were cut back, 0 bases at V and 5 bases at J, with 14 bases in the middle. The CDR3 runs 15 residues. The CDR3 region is CAISESSQGGDEQYV. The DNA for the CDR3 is TGTGCCATCAGTGAGTCTTCACAGGGTGGCGACGAGCAGTACGTC.